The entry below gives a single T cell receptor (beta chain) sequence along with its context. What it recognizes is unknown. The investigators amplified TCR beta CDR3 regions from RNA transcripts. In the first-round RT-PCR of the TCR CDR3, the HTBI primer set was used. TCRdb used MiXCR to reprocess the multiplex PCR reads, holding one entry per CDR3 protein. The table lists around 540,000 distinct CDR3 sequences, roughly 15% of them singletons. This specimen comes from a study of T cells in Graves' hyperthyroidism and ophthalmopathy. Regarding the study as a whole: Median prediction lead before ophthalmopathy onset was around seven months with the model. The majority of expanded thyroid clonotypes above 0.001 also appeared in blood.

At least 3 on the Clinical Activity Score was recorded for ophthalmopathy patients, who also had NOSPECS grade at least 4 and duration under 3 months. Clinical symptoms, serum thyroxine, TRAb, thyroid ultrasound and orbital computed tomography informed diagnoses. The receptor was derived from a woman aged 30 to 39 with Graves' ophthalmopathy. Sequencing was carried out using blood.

The CDR3 DNA is TGTGCCAGCAGCTTGGGGACAGAGTACACTGAAGCTTTCTTT. Its translation is CASSLGTEYTEAFF. This chain uses TRBV5-5 with TRBJ1-1, with D perhaps matching TRBD1 (6 bases). With 0 bases removed from V and 3 bases from J, the gap between germline ends came to 9 bases. The CDR3 consists of 14 residues. CDR1 and CDR2 (germline): SGHKS, YYEKEE (reference sequence).